One sample yielded the 29 T cell receptor beta chains listed below, sequenced in a study of T-cell reconstitution after alpha-beta-depleted transplantation in children (dated by TCRdb to 2015 to 2016). To prepare the library, PCR was applied. This sample was sequenced with an Illumina HiSeq 2500. To normalize quantification of the TCRbeta repertoire, the TCR libraries were built with molecular barcoding that relied on unique molecular identifiers. TCRdb handled the public reads itself, with Q25 trimming in fastp and clone calling in MiXCR, and kept productive beta chains. CDR3 protein duplicates are merged, each entry listing the most common genes and DNA. The sample has hundreds of thousands of distinct CDR3 sequences on record, about 10% of them singletons. Around 4% of the sample is in the top ten clones. The material was PBMCs from the stem cell graft donor, obtained from the stem cell graft. These TCRs come from a human donor who donated a stem cell graft to a child with acute myeloid leukemia.

This clonotype has ten or more counts. This chain uses TRBV20-1 with TRBJ2-3; D perhaps matches TRBD2 (5 bases). Trimming removed 0 bases at V and 2 bases at J, with 12 bases between. Looked up from germline, CDR1 is DFQATT and CDR2 is SNEGSKA (reference sequence). The CDR3 spans 15 residues. The CDR3 DNA reads as TGCAGTGCTAGAGATCGTAGGGAGCCCACAGATACGCAGTATTTT. Amino acid sequence: CSARDRREPTDTQYF.

This clonotype occurred a few times. The rearrangement links TRBV12-3 or TRBV12-4 to TRBJ1-2, with unresolved D. V shed 4 bases and J shed 4 bases, with 13 bases lying between them. The CDR3 is made up of 14 amino acids. The CDR3 DNA sequence: TGTGCCAGCAGTTCTCCCCCTGGCAGCTATGGCTACACCTTC. Its protein product is CASSSPPGSYGYTF.

This clonotype was detected ten times or more. This chain connects TRBV10-3 to TRBJ2-2, with D possibly being TRBD2 (6 bases). Germline values: CDR1 ENHRY, CDR2 SYGVKD. Trimming shortened V by 3 bases and J by 5 bases, and 19 bases separated the two germline ends. This CDR3 is built from 17 residues. The CDR3 sequence is CAISDPGFGRGTGELFF. CDR3 nucleotide sequence: TGTGCCATCAGTGACCCCGGGTTCGGGAGAGGGACCGGGGAGCTGTTTTTT.

The V and J genes are TRBV29-1 and TRBJ2-7; 10 nucleotides match TRBD2. The CDR3 consists of 14 residues. In germline, CDR1 is SQVTM, CDR2 ANQGSEA. J lost 3 bases, V lost 5 bases, and 7 bases had no gene match. The CDR3 protein is CSVRIAGGSYEQYF. The CDR3, as DNA: TGCAGCGTTCGGATAGCGGGAGGTAGCTACGAGCAGTACTTC.

This clonotype was seen repeatedly, ten times or more. The chain recombines TRBV7-2 with TRBJ2-1; no reliable D call. The germline gives CDR1 SGHTA, CDR2 FQGNSA. Trimming took off 5 bases at V and 2 bases at J, with 19 bases between the two ends. This CDR3 contains 17 residues. The CDR3 DNA reads as TGTGCCAGCAGCCCCAAGTCGCTCGCGGTGACCTACAATGAGCAGTTCTTC. Translated: CASSPKSLAVTYNEQFF.

The rearrangement joins TRBV28 to TRBJ2-5; 10 bases are shared with TRBD2. Losses at the gene ends were 8 bases for V and 5 bases for J; bases not matched to a gene: 14. This CDR3 has 16 residues. Germline V gene sequence: CDR1 MDHEN, CDR2 SYDVKM. DNA for the CDR3: TGTGCCAGCTTCGACTCCTGGGGACTAGCGAGGGAGACCCAGTACTTC. Its protein is CASFDSWGLARETQYF.

This clonotype occurred a few times. CDR3 coding DNA: TGCAGTGCTATGAGAGTTAACACTGAAGCTTTCTTT. Translating gives CSAMRVNTEAFF. The chain links TRBV20-1 to TRBJ1-1; no reliable D call. V shed 4 bases and J shed 2 bases, with 8 bases lying between them. The CDR3 spans 12 residues. Germline assignment: CDR1 DFQATT and CDR2 SNEGSKA (reference sequence).

The chain couples TRBV7-9 to TRBJ2-3; maybe TRBD2 (5 bases). CDR3 length equals 14 residues. Trimming shortened V by 3 bases and J by 4 bases, and 11 bases separated the two germline ends. From germline, CDR1 is SEHNR and CDR2 FQNEAQ (reference sequence). DNA of the CDR3: TGTGCCAGCAGCTTCGAATGGAGGTCAGATACGCAGTATTTT. Encoded protein: CASSFEWRSDTQYF.

This clonotype was recorded at least ten times. The rearrangement uses TRBV7-3 and TRBJ2-3; 8 positions match TRBD1. The CDR3 is made up of 15 amino acids. The germline gives CDR1 SGHTA, CDR2 FQGTGA. Trimming at V came to 2 bases and at J to 1 base, leaving 2 bases not matched to a gene. The CDR3 bases are TGTGCCAGCAGCTTAGGGGGACAGGGCACAGATACGCAGTATTTT. It encodes CASSLGGQGTDTQYF.

Only a few counts were recorded for this clonotype. The chain carries TRBV15 and TRBJ1-1, with no clear D. CDR3 length: 14 amino acids. Germline values: CDR1 LNHNV, CDR2 YYDKDF (reference sequence). V lost 5 bases and J lost 1, with 11 bases in between. The CDR3 coding sequence is TGTGCCACCAGCCAACTCCGGAAGAACACTGAAGCTTTCTTT. Translated, it gives CATSQLRKNTEAFF. Full variable domain (rest looked up from reference TRBV15 and TRBJ1-1): DAMVIQNPRYQVTQFGKPVTLSCSQTLNHNVMYWYQQKSSQAPKLLFHYYDKDFNNEADTPDNFQSRRPNTSFCFLDIRSPGLGDTAMYLCATSQLRKNTEAFFGQGTRLTVV.

This clonotype was recorded a few times. CDR3 in amino acids: CASSSGQGITYEQYF. In DNA, the CDR3 is TGTGCCAGCAGTTCGGGACAGGGAATAACCTACGAGCAGTACTTC. This rearrangement joins TRBV27 to TRBJ2-7, with 9 bases lining up with TRBD1. This CDR3 is 15 amino acids long. J gave up 2 bases and V 4 bases, and 6 bases lay outside the gene matches. From germline, CDR1 is MNHEY and CDR2 SMNVEV (reference sequence).

This clonotype came up a few times. J is TRBJ2-3 and V is TRBV10-3, with TRBD2 matching 9 bases. This CDR3 contains 16 residues. V lost 5 bases, J lost 0 bases, and 6 bases stayed unmatched. Germline CDR1 and CDR2: ENHRY and SYGVKD. The chain's CDR3 is CAISLPSGTSTDTQYF. CDR3 sequence (DNA): TGTGCCATCAGTCTCCCTAGCGGGACGAGCACAGATACGCAGTATTTT.

This clonotype was recorded many times. V usage is TRBV10-2 and J usage is TRBJ2-2, with 9 bases identical to TRBD2. Germline CDR1 and CDR2: WSHSY and SAAADI. The ends lost 6 bases at V and 5 bases at J; junction bases unmatched: 10. CDR3 size: 16 residues. CDR3 region: CASRSSGNRGTGELFF. In nucleotides, the CDR3 is TGCGCCAGCAGGTCTAGCGGGAATAGGGGGACCGGGGAGCTGTTTTTT.

This clonotype showed up many times. The chain links TRBV29-1 to TRBJ2-7, with TRBD1 matching over 8 bases. The length of the CDR3 is 13 residues. CDR1 SQVTM and CDR2 ANQGSEA come from the germline V gene. V trimming: 4 bases; J trimming: 1 base; junction bases outside the gene matches: 3. CDR3 sequence (DNA): TGCAGCGTTGGGCAGGGGGCTTCCTACGAGCAGTACTTC. As protein: CSVGQGASYEQYF.

The chain recombines TRBV7-9 with TRBJ2-7; 10 nucleotides agree with TRBD2. Germline CDR1 SEHNR, CDR2 FQNEAQ (reference sequence). V was clipped by 8 bases and J by 2 bases; unmatched bases: 3. The CDR3 loop spans 13 amino acids. The CDR3 spells CASGTSGAYEQYF. As DNA, the CDR3 is TGTGCCAGCGGAACTAGCGGGGCCTACGAGCAGTACTTC. The full variable domain, completed using reference TRBV7-9 and TRBJ2-7, is DTGVSQNPRHKITKRGQNVTFRCDPISEHNRLYWYRQTLGQGPEFLTYFQNEAQLEKSRLLSDRFSAERPKGSFSTLEIQRTEQGDSAMYLCASGTSGAYEQYFGPGTRLTVT.

The chain has TRBV28 and TRBJ2-7; D is possibly TRBD1 (6 bases). V dropped 3 bases and J dropped 2 bases, with 14 bases sitting between them. There are 15 residues in the CDR3. CDR1 is MDHEN, CDR2 SYDVKM, per germline. CDR3 amino acids: CASSFTGTRTYEQYF. The CDR3 region has the DNA TGTGCCAGCAGTTTCACCGGGACACGTACCTACGAGCAGTACTTC.

Ten or more counts support this clonotype. This rearrangement joins TRBV4-2 to TRBJ1-2, with D possibly being TRBD1 (6 bases). The CDR3 spans 17 residues. V was cut by 0 bases and J by 3 bases, with 17 bases left in between. CDR1 and CDR2 from the germline V gene are LGHNA and YNFKEQ. CDR3 coding DNA: TGTGCCAGCAGCCAAGAAGAGGGGGGGGGCGCGGACTATGGCTACACCTTC. Translated, it gives CASSQEEGGGADYGYTF.

This clonotype was detected only a few times. The V and J genes are TRBV11-1 and TRBJ2-7; TRBD2 is a possible D gene (6 bases). The CDR3 length is 14 residues. Germline lookup yields CDR1 SGHAT and CDR2 FQDESV (reference sequence). Trimming cost V 7 bases and J 0 bases, with 13 bases left between them. The chain's CDR3 is CASTGTRSSYEQYF. The CDR3 DNA sequence: TGTGCCAGCACCGGGACTCGGAGCTCCTACGAGCAGTACTTC.

This chain joins TRBV7-8 and TRBJ2-6; D could derive from TRBD1 or TRBD2 (6 bases each). The germline V and J ends were trimmed by 6 bases and 2 bases, with 14 bases remaining between them. Germline lookup yields CDR1 SGHVS and CDR2 FQNEAQ. The CDR3 is 16 amino acids. The CDR3 DNA is TGTGCCAGCAGAATATCGGGGGCAGCTGGGGCCAACGTCCTGACTTTC. Encoded protein: CASRISGAAGANVLTF.

In its sample, this clonotype was seen many times. The V call is TRBV5-1, the J call TRBJ1-1; the match to TRBD1 covers 7 bases. Germline values: CDR1 SGHRS, CDR2 YFSETQ. CDR3 length: 14 amino acids. V trimming: 4 bases; J trimming: 6 bases; junction bases outside the gene matches: 9. The CDR3 nucleotides read TGCGCCAGCAGCCTGGGGGACAGAGTAGCTGAAGCTTTCTTT. This gives the protein CASSLGDRVAEAFF.

This clonotype was observed at least ten times. The genes are TRBV5-1 and TRBJ2-3; 7 bases agree with TRBD1. Germline V gives CDR1 SGHRS, CDR2 YFSETQ. Unmatched junction bases numbered 3, after V lost 2 bases and J lost 3 bases. CDR3 length equals 14 residues. The CDR3 region is CASSFTGVTDTQYF. CDR3 nucleotides: TGCGCCAGCAGCTTTACAGGGGTTACAGATACGCAGTATTTT.

This clonotype was counted at least ten times. The V and J genes are TRBV6-5 and TRBJ2-7; 10 positions match TRBD2. CDR3 length: 14 amino acids. From germline, CDR1 is MNHEY and CDR2 SVGAGI. V lost 2 bases and J lost 11; bases outside the gene matches: 9. CDR3 sequence reads: CASSYRTSGSREYF. CDR3 DNA sequence: TGTGCCAGCAGTTACAGGACTAGCGGAAGCCGCGAGTACTTC.

The chain has TRBV3-1 and TRBJ1-5; D unresolved. This CDR3 has 14 residues. Germline V gene lookup returns CDR1 LGHDT and CDR2 YNNKEL (reference sequence). V lost 3 bases and J 2 bases, leaving 8 bases between the germline ends. The CDR3 spells CASSQGWGNQPQHF. CDR3 nucleotide sequence: TGTGCCAGCAGCCAGGGGTGGGGCAATCAGCCCCAGCATTTT.

This sequence joins TRBV5-1 and TRBJ1-1, with a possible D match to TRBD1 (5 bases). The CDR3 covers 15 residues. Between the trimmed V and J ends, which lost 0 bases and 2 bases, there was a span of 11 bases. The germline V gene encodes CDR1 SGHRS and CDR2 YFSETQ. The CDR3 is CASSLALGVNTEAFF. The CDR3 DNA reads as TGCGCCAGCAGCTTGGCCTTAGGGGTCAACACTGAAGCTTTCTTT.

This chain uses TRBV29-1 with TRBJ2-1; D remains unclear. This CDR3 contains 14 residues. Deletions cut 4 bases from V and 2 bases from J, with 12 bases between. The germline V gene encodes CDR1 SQVTM and CDR2 ANQGSEA. In DNA form, the CDR3 reads TGCAGCGTTGCCCCCCGCAGAACCTACAATGAGCAGTTCTTC. Translating gives CSVAPRRTYNEQFF.

This clonotype was found a few times. The chain recombines TRBV19 with TRBJ2-3; D may be TRBD2 (6 bases). Germline lookup yields CDR1 LNHDA and CDR2 SQIVND (reference sequence). CDR3 length equals 18 residues. Trimming removed 5 bases at V and 0 bases at J, with 21 bases between. The CDR3 sequence is CASSGLPQPGLSTDTQYF. The CDR3 bases are TGTGCCAGTAGTGGGCTCCCTCAGCCGGGACTGAGCACAGATACGCAGTATTTT.

This clonotype appeared many times. The rearrangement joins TRBV6-5 to TRBJ2-2; 8 positions agree with TRBD2. This CDR3 has 14 residues. Looked up from germline, CDR1 is MNHEY and CDR2 is SVGAGI. The junction had 1 base not matched to a gene; V was cut back by 1 base and J by 6 bases. The CDR3 coding sequence is TGTGCCAGCAGTTACTTCGGGGGGGCCGGGGAGCTGTTTTTT. Protein: CASSYFGGAGELFF.

This clonotype came up many times. This chain uses TRBV20-1 with TRBJ2-1, with D tentatively TRBD2 (5 bases). Trimming cost V 3 bases and J 1 base, with 13 bases left between them. The CDR3 contains 15 residues. The V gene's germline CDR1 is DFQATT and CDR2 SNEGSKA (reference sequence). The CDR3, as DNA: TGCAGTGCTAGGGAGCGGTGGGGTTCCTACAATGAGCAGTTCTTC. Its translation: CSARERWGSYNEQFF.

This clonotype appeared a few times. The V call is TRBV30, the J call TRBJ2-5, with D hard to call. CDR1 and CDR2 (germline): GTSNPN, SVGIG (reference sequence). Deletions cut 5 bases from V and 5 bases from J, with 12 bases between. The CDR3 totals 12 residues. This chain's CDR3 is CAWGSVRETQYF. The CDR3 coding sequence is TGTGCCTGGGGGTCGGTGAGGGAGACCCAGTACTTC.